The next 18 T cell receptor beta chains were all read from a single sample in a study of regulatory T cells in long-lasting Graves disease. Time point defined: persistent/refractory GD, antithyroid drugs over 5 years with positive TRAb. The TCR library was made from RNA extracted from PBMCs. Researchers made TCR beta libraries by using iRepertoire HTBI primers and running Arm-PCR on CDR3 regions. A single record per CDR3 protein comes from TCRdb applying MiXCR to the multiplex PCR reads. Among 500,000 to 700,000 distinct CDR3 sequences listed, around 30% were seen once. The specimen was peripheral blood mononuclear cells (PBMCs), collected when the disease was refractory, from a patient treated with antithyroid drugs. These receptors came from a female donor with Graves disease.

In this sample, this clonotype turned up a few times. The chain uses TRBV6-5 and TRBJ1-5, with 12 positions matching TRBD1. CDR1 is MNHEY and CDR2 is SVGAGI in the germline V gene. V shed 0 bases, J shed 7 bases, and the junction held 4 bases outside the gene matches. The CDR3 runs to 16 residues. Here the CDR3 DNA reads TGTGCCAGCAGTTACTCGGGGACAGGGGGCGGGCAGCCCCAGCATTTT. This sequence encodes CASSYSGTGGGQPQHF.

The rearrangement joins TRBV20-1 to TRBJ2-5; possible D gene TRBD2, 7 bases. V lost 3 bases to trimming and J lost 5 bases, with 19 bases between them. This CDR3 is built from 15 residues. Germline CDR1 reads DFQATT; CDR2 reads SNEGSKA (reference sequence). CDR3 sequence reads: CSASARAKGGETQYF. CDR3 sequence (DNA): TGCAGTGCTAGCGCTCGGGCGAAGGGGGGGGAGACCCAGTACTTC.

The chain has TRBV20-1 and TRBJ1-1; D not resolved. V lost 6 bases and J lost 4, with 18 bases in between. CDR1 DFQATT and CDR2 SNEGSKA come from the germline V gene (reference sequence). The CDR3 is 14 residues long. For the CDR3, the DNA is TGCAGTGCCCGGACTAGCGGGAGGGCCACTGAAGCTTTCTTT. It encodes CSARTSGRATEAFF.

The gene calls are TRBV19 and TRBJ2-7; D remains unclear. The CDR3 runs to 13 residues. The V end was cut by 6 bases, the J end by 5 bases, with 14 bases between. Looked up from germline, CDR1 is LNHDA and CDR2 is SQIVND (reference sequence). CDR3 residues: CASSLLPSDEQYF. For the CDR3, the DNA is TGTGCCAGTAGCCTCCTGCCCAGTGACGAGCAGTACTTC.

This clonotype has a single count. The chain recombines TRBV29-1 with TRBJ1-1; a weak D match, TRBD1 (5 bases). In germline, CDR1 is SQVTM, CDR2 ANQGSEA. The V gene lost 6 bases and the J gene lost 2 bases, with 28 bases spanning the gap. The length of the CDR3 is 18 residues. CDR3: CSVPFGGGTVGINTEAFF. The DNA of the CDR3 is TGCAGCGTCCCCTTTGGTGGGGGTACGGTCGGGATTAACACTGAAGCTTTCTTT.

In nucleotides, the CDR3 is TGTGCCAGCAGCCACCCAGGGGGCTTCCTTGAATCCGAAGCTTTCTTT. As protein: CASSHPGGFLESEAFF. V and J are TRBV7-9 and TRBJ1-1; the match to TRBD1 covers 8 bases. Germline CDR1 and CDR2: SEHNR and FQNEAQ (reference sequence). The CDR3 runs 16 residues. V lost 5 bases, J lost 8 bases, and 16 bases stayed unmatched.

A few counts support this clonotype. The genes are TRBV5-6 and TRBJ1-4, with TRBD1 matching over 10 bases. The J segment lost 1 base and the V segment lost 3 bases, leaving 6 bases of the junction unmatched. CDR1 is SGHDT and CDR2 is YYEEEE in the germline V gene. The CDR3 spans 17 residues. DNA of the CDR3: TGTGCCAGCAGCTCACGCAGGACAGGGGGAACTAATGAAAAACTGTTTTTT. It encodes CASSSRRTGGTNEKLFF.

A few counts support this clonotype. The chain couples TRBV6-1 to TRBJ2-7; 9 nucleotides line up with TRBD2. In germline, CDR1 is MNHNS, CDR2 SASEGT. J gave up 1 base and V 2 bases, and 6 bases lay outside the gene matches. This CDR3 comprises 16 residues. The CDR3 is CASSEILAGTSYEQYF. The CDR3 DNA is TGTGCCAGCAGTGAAATCCTAGCGGGGACGTCCTACGAGCAGTACTTC.

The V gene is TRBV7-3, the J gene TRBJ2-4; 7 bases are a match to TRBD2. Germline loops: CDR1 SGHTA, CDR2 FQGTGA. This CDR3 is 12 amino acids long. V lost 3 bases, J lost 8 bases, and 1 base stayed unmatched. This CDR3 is CASSLGGDIQYF. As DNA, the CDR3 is TGTGCCAGCAGCTTGGGGGGGGACATTCAGTACTTC. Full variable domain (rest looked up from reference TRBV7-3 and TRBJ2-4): GAGVSQTPSNKVTEKGKYVELRCDPISGHTALYWYRQSLGQGPEFLIYFQGTGAADDSGLPNDRFFAVRPEGSVSTLKIQRTERGDSAVYLCASSLGGDIQYFGAGTRLSVL.

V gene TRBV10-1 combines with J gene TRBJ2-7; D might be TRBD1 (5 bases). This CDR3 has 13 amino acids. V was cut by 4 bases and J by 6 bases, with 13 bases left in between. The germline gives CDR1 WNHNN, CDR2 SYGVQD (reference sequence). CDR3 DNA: TGCGCCAGCAGTGGGGGCCCGGAGAGCGAGCAGTACTTC. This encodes CASSGGPESEQYF.

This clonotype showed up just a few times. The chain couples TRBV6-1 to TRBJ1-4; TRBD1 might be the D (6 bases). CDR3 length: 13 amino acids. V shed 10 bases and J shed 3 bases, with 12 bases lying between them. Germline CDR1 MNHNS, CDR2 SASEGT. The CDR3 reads CATQTGSNEKLFF. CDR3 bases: TGTGCCACCCAGACAGGCTCTAATGAAAAACTGTTTTTT.

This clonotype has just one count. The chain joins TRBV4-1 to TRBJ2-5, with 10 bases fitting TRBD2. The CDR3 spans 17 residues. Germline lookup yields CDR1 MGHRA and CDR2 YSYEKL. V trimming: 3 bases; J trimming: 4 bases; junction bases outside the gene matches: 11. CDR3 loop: CASSHATSGKGGETQYF. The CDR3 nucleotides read TGCGCCAGCAGCCACGCCACTAGCGGGAAGGGTGGAGAGACCCAGTACTTC.

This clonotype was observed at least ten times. The DNA of the CDR3 is TGTGCCAGCAGGCCACAGGGAAACCAAGAGACCCAGTACTTC. Protein sequence: CASRPQGNQETQYF. The chain uses TRBV2 and TRBJ2-5, with D possibly TRBD1 on 6 matching bases. The germline V gene encodes CDR1 SNHLY and CDR2 FYNNEI. The CDR3 runs to 14 residues. V was clipped by 6 bases and J by 0 bases, with 11 bases between them.

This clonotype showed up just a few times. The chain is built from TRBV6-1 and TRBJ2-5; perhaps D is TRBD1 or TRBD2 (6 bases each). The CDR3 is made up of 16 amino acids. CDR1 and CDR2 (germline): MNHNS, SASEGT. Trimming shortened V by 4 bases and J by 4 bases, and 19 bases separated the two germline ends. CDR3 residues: CASSVEGGARGETQYF. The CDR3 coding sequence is TGTGCCAGCAGTGTTGAGGGGGGAGCACGTGGAGAGACCCAGTACTTC.

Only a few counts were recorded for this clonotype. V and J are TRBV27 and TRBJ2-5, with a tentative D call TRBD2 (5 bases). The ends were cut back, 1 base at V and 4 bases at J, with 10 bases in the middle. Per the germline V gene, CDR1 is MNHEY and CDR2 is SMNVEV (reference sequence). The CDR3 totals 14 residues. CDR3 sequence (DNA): TGTGCCAGCAGTTTATTTACCGGAGGAGAGACCCAGTACTTC. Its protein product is CASSLFTGGETQYF.

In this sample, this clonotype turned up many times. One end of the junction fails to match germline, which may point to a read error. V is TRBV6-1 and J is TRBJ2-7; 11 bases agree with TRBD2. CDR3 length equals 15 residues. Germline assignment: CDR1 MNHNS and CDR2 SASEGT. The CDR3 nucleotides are TGTGCCAGCAGGATAGCGGGAGGGCCTTCCTCCGAGCAGTACTTC. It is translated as CASRIAGGPSSEQYF.

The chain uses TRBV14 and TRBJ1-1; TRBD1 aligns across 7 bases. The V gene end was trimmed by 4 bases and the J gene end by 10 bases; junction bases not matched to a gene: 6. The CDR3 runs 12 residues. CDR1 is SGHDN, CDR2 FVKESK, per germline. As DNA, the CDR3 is TGTGCCAGCAGCCCGTTTACAGGGGCAGCTTTCTTT. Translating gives CASSPFTGAAFF.

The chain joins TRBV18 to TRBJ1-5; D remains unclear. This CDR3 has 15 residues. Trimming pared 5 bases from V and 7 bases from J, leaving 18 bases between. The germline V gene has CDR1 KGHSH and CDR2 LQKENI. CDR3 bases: TGTGCCAGCTCAAAGGAGGCCACCCCCGGGCAGCCCCAGCATTTT. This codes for CASSKEATPGQPQHF.